This T cell receptor beta chain stems from a study of Ad26.COV2.S vaccination and SARS-CoV-2 variants. Study-level background: Ad26.COV2.S given intramuscularly, once or twice 56 days apart.

TCRdb's table, derived via immunoSEQ multiplex PCR, lists solely in-frame clones and lacks some. The sample has roughly 700,000 clones, roughly 90% seen once. Treatment meaning: around 19 received Ad26.COV2.S at low or high dose, single or two shots; about 5 received placebo; per-sample allocation not given. The study sampled participants on day 63 after the first vaccine or placebo injection. The CDR3 totals 16 residues. Germline-derived CDR1 and CDR2 are SGHTS and YDEGEE. V was trimmed by 3 bases and J by 0 bases, leaving 16 bases between them. Material: peripheral blood, obtained in a trial of Ad26.COV2.S vaccine versus placebo. The receptor comes from a person between 18 and 65 years old who received the Ad26.COV2.S COVID-19 vaccine or a placebo. The rearrangement joins TRBV5-8 to TRBJ2-7, with D perhaps TRBD2 (7 bases). CDR3: CASSSPRGLSSYEQYF. DNA of the CDR3: TGTGCCAGCAGCTCCCCCAGGGGACTAAGCTCCTACGAGCAGTACTTC.